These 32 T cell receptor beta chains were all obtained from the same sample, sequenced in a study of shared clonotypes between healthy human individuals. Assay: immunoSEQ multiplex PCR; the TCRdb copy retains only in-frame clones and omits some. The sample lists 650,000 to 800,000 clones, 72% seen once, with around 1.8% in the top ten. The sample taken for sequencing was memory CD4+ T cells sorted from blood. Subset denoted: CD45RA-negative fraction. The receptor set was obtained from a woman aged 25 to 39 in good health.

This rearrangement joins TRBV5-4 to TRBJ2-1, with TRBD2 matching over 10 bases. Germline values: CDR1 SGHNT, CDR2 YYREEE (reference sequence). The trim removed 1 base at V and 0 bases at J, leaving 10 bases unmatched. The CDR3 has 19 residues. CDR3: CASSLMRLAGLSSYNEQFF. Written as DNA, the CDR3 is TGTGCCAGCAGCTTGATGAGACTAGCGGGCCTAAGCTCCTACAATGAGCAGTTCTTC.

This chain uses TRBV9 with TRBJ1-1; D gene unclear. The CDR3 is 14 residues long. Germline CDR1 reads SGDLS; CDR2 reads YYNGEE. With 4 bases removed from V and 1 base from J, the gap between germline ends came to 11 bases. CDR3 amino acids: CASSPQLRNTEAFF. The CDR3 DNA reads TGTGCCAGCAGCCCCCAACTTAGGAACACTGAAGCTTTCTTT.

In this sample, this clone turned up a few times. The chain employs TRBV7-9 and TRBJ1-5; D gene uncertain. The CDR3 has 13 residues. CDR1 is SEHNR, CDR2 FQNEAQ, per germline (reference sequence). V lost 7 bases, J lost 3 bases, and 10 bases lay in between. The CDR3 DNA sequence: TGTGCCAGCACCAACACGGACAATCAGCCCCAGCATTTT. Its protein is CASTNTDNQPQHF. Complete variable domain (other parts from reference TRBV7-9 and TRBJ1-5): DTGVSQNPRHKITKRGQNVTFRCDPISEHNRLYWYRQTLGQGPEFLTYFQNEAQLEKSRLLSDRFSAERPKGSFSTLEIQRTEQGDSAMYLCASTNTDNQPQHFGDGTRLSIL.

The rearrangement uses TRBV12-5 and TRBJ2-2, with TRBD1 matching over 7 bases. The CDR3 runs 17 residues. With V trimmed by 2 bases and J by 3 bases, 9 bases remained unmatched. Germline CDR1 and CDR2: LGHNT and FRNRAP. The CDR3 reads CASGLSVGTEYTGELFF. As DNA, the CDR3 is TGTGCTAGTGGTTTGAGTGTAGGGACAGAGTACACCGGGGAGCTGTTTTTT.

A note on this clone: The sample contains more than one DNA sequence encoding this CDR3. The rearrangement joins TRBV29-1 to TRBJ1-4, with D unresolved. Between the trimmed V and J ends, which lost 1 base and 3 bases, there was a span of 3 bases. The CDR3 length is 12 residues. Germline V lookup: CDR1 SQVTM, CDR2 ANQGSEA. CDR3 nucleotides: TGCAGCGTTGAAGGGCCTAATGAAAAACTGTTTTTT. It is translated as CSVEGPNEKLFF.

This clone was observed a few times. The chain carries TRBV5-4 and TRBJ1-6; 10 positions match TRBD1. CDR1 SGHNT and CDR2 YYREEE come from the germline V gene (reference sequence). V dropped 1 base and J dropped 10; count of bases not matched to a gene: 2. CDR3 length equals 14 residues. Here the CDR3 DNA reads TGTGCCAGCAGCTTGAGGGACAGGGGATCACCCCTCCACTTT. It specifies CASSLRDRGSPLHF. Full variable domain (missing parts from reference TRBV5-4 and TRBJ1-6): ETGVTQSPTHLIKTRGQQVTLRCSSQSGHNTVSWYQQALGQGPQFIFQYYREEENGRGNFPPRFSGLQFPNYSSELNVNALELDDSALYLCASSLRDRGSPLHFGNGTRLTVT.

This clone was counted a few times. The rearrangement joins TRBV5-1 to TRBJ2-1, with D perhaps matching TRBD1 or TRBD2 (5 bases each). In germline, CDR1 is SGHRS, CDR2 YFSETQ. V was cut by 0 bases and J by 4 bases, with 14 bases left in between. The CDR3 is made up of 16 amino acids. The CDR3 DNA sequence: TGCGCCAGCAGCTTGGAAGATGATGGGGGTTACAATGAGCAGTTCTTC. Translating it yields CASSLEDDGGYNEQFF.

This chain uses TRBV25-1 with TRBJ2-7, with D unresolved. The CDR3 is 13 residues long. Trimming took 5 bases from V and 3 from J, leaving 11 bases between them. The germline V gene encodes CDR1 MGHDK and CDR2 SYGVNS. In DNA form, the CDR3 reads TGTGCCAGCAGTCCAACCGCCGGCTACGAGCAGTACTTC. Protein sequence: CASSPTAGYEQYF.

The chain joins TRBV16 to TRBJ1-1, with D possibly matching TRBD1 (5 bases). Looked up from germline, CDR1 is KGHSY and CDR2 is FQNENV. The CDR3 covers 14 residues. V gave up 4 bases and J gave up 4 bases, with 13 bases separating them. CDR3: CASSLRAGGTEAFF. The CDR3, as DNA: TGTGCCAGCAGCCTCCGGGCGGGGGGCACTGAAGCTTTCTTT. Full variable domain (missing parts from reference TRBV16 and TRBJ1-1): GEEVAQTPKHLVRGEGQKAKLYCAPIKGHSYVFWYQQVLKNEFKFLISFQNENVFDETGMPKERFSAKCLPNSPCSLEIQATKLEDSAVYFCASSLRAGGTEAFFGQGTRLTVV.

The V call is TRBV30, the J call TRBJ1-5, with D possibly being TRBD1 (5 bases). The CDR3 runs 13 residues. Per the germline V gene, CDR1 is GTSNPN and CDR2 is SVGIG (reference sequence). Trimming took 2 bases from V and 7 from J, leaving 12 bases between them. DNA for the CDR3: TGTGCCTGGAGTCCCCGGGGCGACCAGCCCCAGCATTTT. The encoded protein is CAWSPRGDQPQHF.

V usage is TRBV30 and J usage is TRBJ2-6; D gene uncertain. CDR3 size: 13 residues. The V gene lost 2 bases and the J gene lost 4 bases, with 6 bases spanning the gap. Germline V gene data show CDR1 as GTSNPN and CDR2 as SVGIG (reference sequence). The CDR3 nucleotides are TGTGCCTGGAGTTGGGTCGGGGCCAACGTCCTGACTTTC. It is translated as CAWSWVGANVLTF.

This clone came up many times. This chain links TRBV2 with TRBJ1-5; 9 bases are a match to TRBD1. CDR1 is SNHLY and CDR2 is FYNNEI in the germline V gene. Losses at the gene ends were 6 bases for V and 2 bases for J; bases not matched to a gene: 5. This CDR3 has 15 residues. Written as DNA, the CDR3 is TGTGCCAGCAGAGGGACAGGGAACGGCAATCAGCCCCAGCATTTT. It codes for CASRGTGNGNQPQHF. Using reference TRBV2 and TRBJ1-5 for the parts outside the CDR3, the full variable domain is EPEVTQTPSHQVTQMGQEVILRCVPISNHLYFYWYRQILGQKVEFLVSFYNNEISEKSEIFDDQFSVERPDGSNFTLKIRSTKLEDSAMYFCASRGTGNGNQPQHFGDGTRLSIL.

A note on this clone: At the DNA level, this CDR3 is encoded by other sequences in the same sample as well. CDR3 in amino acids: CASSYDRGDTEAFF. In DNA form, the CDR3 reads TGTGCCAGCAGTTACGACAGGGGAGACACTGAAGCTTTCTTT. The chain is built from TRBV6-5 and TRBJ1-1, with 8 nucleotides matching TRBD1. After removal of 2 bases from V and 3 bases from J, the junction contained 2 bases not matched to a gene. CDR3 size: 14 residues. Germline loops: CDR1 MNHEY, CDR2 SVGAGI.

The CDR3 region has the DNA TGCAGCGTTGATGGGACAGGCGTCGAGACCCAGTACTTC. It specifies CSVDGTGVETQYF. The chain recombines TRBV29-1 with TRBJ2-5, with TRBD1 identical over 8 bases. V lost 3 bases to trimming and J lost 5 bases; unmatched junction nucleotides: 5. The CDR3 extends over 13 amino acids. CDR1 is SQVTM, CDR2 ANQGSEA, per germline.

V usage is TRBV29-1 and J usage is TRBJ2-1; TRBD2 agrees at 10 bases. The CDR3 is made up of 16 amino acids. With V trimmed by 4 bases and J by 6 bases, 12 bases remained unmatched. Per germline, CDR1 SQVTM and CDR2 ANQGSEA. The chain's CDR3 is CSVAALAGASSNEQFF. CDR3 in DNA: TGCAGCGTTGCTGCTCTAGCGGGAGCATCAAGCAATGAGCAGTTCTTC.

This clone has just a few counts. CDR3 nucleotide sequence: TGTGCCAGTAGTCCCCAGACAGGGGCTTATTACAATGAGCAGTTCTTC. This translates into CASSPQTGAYYNEQFF. The chain joins TRBV19 to TRBJ2-1, with TRBD1 identical over 8 bases. The CDR3 is 16 residues long. The trim removed 5 bases at V and 4 bases at J, leaving 10 bases unmatched. In germline, CDR1 is LNHDA, CDR2 SQIVND (reference sequence).

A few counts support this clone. The CDR3 sequence is CASSEAGQGAGELFF. The CDR3 coding sequence is TGTGCCAGCAGTGAAGCGGGACAGGGGGCCGGGGAGCTGTTTTTT. This chain connects TRBV6-1 to TRBJ2-2; 11 bases line up with TRBD1. Germline V CDR1 and CDR2: MNHNS, SASEGT. CDR3 length equals 15 residues. Losses at the gene ends were 0 bases for V and 6 bases for J; bases not matched to a gene: 0.

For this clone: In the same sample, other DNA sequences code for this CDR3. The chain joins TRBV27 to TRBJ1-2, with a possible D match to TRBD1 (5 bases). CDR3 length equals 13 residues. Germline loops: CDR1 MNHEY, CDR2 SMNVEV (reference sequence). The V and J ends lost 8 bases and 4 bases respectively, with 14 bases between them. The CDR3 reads CASGRVEGYGYTF. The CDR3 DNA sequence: TGTGCCAGCGGCAGGGTCGAGGGCTATGGCTACACCTTC.

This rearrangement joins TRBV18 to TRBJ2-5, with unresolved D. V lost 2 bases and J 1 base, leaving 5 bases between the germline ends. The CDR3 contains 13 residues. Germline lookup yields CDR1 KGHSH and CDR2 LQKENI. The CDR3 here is CASSPDAQETQYF. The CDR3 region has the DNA TGTGCCAGCTCACCAGACGCCCAAGAGACCCAGTACTTC.

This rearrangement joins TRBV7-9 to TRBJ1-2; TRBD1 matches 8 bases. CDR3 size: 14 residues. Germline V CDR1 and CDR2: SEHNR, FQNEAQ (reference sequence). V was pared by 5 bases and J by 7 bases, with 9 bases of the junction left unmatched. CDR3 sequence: CASSLDQGALGYTF. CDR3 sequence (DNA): TGTGCCAGCAGCCTCGATCAGGGGGCCCTTGGCTACACCTTC.

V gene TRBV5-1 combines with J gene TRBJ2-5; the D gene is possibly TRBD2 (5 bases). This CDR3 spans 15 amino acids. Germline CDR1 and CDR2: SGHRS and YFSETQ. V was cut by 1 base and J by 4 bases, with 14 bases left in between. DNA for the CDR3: TGCGCCAGCAGCTTGATGTGGGAGAATAGAGAGACCCAGTACTTC. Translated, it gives CASSLMWENRETQYF.

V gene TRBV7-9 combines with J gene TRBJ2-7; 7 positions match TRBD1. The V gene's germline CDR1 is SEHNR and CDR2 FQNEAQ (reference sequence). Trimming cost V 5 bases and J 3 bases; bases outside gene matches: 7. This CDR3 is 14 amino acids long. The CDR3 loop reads CASSPGQVLYEQYF. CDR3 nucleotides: TGTGCCAGCAGCCCCGGACAGGTGCTCTACGAGCAGTACTTC.

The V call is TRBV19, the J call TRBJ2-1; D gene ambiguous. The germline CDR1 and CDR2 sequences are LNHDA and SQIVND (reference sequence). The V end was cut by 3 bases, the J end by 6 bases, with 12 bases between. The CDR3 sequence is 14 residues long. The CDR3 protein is CASSMASESNEQFF. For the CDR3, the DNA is TGTGCCAGTAGTATGGCGAGTGAAAGCAATGAGCAGTTCTTC.

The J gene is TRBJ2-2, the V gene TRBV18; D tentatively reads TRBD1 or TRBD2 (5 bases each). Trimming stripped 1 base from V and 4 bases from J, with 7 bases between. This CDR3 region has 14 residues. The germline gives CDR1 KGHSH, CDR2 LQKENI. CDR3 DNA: TGTGCCAGCTCACCACAGGGGAGCACCGGGGAGCTGTTTTTT. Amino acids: CASSPQGSTGELFF. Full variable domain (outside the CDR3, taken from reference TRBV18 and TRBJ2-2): NAGVMQNPRHLVRRRGQEARLRCSPMKGHSHVYWYRQLPEEGLKFMVYLQKENIIDESGMPKERFSAEFPKEGPSILRIQQVVRGDSAAYFCASSPQGSTGELFFGEGSRLTVL.

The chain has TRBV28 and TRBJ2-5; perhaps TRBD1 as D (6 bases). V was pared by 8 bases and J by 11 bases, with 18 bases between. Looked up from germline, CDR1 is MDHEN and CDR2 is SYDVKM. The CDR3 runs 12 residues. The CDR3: CASGGTITGQYF. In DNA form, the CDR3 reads TGTGCCAGCGGTGGGACAATTACTGGGCAGTACTTC.

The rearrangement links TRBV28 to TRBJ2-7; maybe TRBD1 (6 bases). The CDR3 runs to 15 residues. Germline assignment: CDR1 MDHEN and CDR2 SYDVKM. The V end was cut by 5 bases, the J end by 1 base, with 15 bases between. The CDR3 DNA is TGTGCCAGCAGTCTTCTACAGGGATTGTCCTACGAGCAGTACTTC. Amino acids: CASSLLQGLSYEQYF.

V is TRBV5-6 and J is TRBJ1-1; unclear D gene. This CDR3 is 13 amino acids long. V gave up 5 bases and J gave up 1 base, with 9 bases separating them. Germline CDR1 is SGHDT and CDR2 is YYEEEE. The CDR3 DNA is TGTGCCAGCAGACCCAGACAGAACACTGAAGCTTTCTTT. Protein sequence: CASRPRQNTEAFF.

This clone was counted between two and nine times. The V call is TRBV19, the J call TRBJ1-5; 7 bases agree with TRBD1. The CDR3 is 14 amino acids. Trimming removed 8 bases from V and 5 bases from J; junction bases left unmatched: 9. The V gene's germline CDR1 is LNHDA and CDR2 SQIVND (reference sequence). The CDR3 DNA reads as TGTGCCAGTCGAAGGGGGCGAGTGGATCAGCCCCAGCATTTT. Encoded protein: CASRRGRVDQPQHF.

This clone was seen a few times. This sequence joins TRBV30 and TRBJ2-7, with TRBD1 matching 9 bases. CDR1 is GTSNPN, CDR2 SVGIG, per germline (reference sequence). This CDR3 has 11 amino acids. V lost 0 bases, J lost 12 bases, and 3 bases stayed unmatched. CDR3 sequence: CAWSVEGQGYF. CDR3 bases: TGTGCCTGGAGTGTAGAGGGACAGGGGTACTTC. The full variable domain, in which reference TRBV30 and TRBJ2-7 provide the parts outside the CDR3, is SQTIHQWPATLVQPVGSPLSLECTVEGTSNPNLYWYRQAAGRGLQLLFYSVGIGQISSEVPQNLSASRPQDRQFILSSKKLLLSDSGFYLCAWSVEGQGYFGPGTRLTVT.

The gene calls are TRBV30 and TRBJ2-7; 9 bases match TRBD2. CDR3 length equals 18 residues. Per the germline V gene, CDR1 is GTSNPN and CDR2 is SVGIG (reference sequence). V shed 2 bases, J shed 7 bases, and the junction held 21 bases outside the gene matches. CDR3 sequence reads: CAWSLKASGITAPWEQYF. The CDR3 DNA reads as TGTGCCTGGAGTTTGAAGGCTAGCGGGATTACCGCCCCCTGGGAGCAGTACTTC.

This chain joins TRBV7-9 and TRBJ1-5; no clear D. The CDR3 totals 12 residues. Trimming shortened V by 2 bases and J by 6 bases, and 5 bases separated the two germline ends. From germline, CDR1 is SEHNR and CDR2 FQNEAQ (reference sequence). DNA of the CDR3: TGTGCCAGCAGCTTAATCGGTCAGCCCCAGCATTTT. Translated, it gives CASSLIGQPQHF. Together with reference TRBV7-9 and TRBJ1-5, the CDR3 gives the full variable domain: DTGVSQNPRHKITKRGQNVTFRCDPISEHNRLYWYRQTLGQGPEFLTYFQNEAQLEKSRLLSDRFSAERPKGSFSTLEIQRTEQGDSAMYLCASSLIGQPQHFGDGTRLSIL.

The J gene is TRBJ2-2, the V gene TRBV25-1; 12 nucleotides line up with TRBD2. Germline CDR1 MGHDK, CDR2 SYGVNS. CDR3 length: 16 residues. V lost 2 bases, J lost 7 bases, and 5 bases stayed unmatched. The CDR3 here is CASSEVTSGSIGELFF. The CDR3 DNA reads TGTGCCAGCAGTGAAGTGACTAGCGGGAGTATCGGGGAGCTGTTTTTT.